This T cell receptor beta chain came from a study of tissue T cells after allogeneic stem cell transplantation. Study summary: Tissue samples with histologically apparent lymphocytes on H&E review were prioritized for sequencing.

Overall study findings and caveats: Across patients, clones rarely overlapped, yet motif clusters were shared tissue-specifically. Anatomically similar tissues had similar TCR repertoires within each patient.

Retrospectively chosen non-transplant comparators had other cancers and at least five gastrointestinal samples, without known gastrointestinal disease. Clones were sequenced by immunoSEQ multiplex PCR, and TCRdb holds only the in-frame ones, with some missing. The table has just over 9,000 clones, about 61% seen once. A note on this clone: Antigen: not known.

The CDR3 runs 13 residues. Germline V gives CDR1 SQVTM, CDR2 ANQGSEA. The junction had 7 bases not matched to a gene; V was cut back by 5 bases and J by 9 bases. Sequencing was performed on tissue from the jejunum, taken at autopsy. The chain is built from TRBV29-1 and TRBJ2-2, with 9 bases identical to TRBD1. The sequence derives from a female donor of 60 years or more with lung cancer. CDR3: CSVYDRGKRELFF. The CDR3 DNA follows: TGCAGCGTTTATGACAGGGGGAAGCGGGAGCTGTTTTTT.